This is a list of T cell receptor beta chains from one sample in a study of blood T cell repertoires in COVID-19. Profiling relied on immunoSEQ multiplex PCR, and the TCRdb table lists in-frame clones only, not all of them. Counted here are about 52,000 clones, 86% occurring once; the ten biggest clones make up 20% to 25%. Input material: peripheral blood. These receptors originate from a woman older than 75 with acute or convalescent COVID-19. Each CDR3 is given with its conserved first and last residue. Each record gives: J gene, D gene, clone size, V gene, CDR3 protein, CDR3 DNA. D genes are given only for firm matches. Not every row has a clone size; where given, it reads once, few, many or a size class.

>TRBJ1-4|TRBD1|few|TRBV5-1
CASSPGTGGREKLFF
TGCGCCAGCAGCCCGGGGACAGGGGGCCGGGAAAAACTGTTTTTT
>TRBJ1-4|TRBD1|NA|TRBV5-1
CASSLGAQGARNEKLFF
TGCGCCAGCAGCTTGGGGGCACAGGGGGCCCGTAATGAAAAACTGTTTTTT
>TRBJ2-3|NA|once|TRBV18
CASSPGTLNTQYF
TGTGCCAGCTCACCTGGCACCCTCAATACGCAGTATTTT
>TRBJ1-5|NA|few|TRBV27
CASSPAEAAGPQHF
TGTGCCAGCAGTCCGGCGGAAGCCGCGGGGCCCCAGCATTTT
>TRBJ1-5|NA|NA|TRBV2
CASRYRDNQPQHF
TGTGCCAGCAGATACAGGGACAATCAGCCCCAGCATTTT
>TRBJ1-4|NA|few|TRBV6-5
CATRTGATNEKLFF
TGTGCCACGAGGACGGGAGCAACTAATGAAAAACTGTTTTTT
>TRBJ1-2|TRBD1|NA|TRBV5-8
CASSPGTGTYYGYTF
TGTGCCAGCAGCCCGGGGACAGGGACTTACTATGGCTACACCTTC
>TRBJ1-3|NA|NA|TRBV6-5
CASSFRGAGNTIYF
TGTGCCAGCAGTTTCAGGGGAGCTGGAAACACCATATATTTT
>TRBJ2-7|TRBD2|NA|TRBV6-5
CASKEGRGAAYEQYF
TGTGCCAGCAAAGAAGGGCGGGGGGCCGCCTACGAGCAGTACTTC
>TRBJ1-1|NA|NA|TRBV3-1/TRBV3-2
CASSQVGGGTEAFF
TGTGCCAGCAGCCAAGTAGGCGGGGGCACTGAAGCTTTCTTT